Sequencing of this T cell receptor beta chain was carried out in a study of beta chain features in type 1 diabetes (dated 2018 in TCRdb). A note on the overall study: Mean age, gender distribution, total cell number and subset yield did not differ between patients and healthy donors. A total of about 100,000,000 sorted cells were examined across all samples, and RNA yield correlated strongly with the number of cells per subset. The study compared TCRB repertoires of sorted circulating CD4+ T cell subsets between recently diagnosed type 1 diabetes patients and matched healthy donors. Regulatory and stem cell-like memory subsets were isolated from only 8 patients and roughly 8 healthy donors, whereas naive and central memory subsets came from all 28 donors.

This clone appeared a few times. The specificity of this receptor is unknown. There are no base qualities to consult, and no much larger clone falls within one base. The entire amount of isolated RNA was reverse transcribed using the High Capacity cDNA Reverse Transcription Kit, so the sequenced TCRB transcripts were expressed ones. Deep immunoSEQ sequencing was applied to naive, central memory and regulatory T cell samples, giving an average of about 3.57 million total reads per sample. Sorted cells were lysed in RLT buffer and RNA was extracted with DNase-treated RNeasy Micro or Mini kits, depending on cell number. Each cell subset was processed separately to prevent cross-contamination, with patient and healthy donor samples processed together. The immunoSEQ multiplex PCR was used to amplify TCRB sequences from cDNA, generating 87-bp fragments that spanned the CDR3 region. Sequencing of the amplicons was performed on the Illumina HiSeq platform. In the authors' own workflow: Synthetic template baselines were used to correct PCR bias computationally, reads within Hamming distance 2 were collapsed together, and singletons that could not be merged were discarded. Reads were aligned against IMGT so that V, D and J genes, CDR3 length and insertions or deletions at six rearrangement sites could be assigned. Within each subset, clonotype counts were normalized to sorted cell number, after which true diversity and Gini coefficients were computed with the tcR R package. Repertoire sharing was quantified using the overlap coefficient calculated on TCRB nucleotide sequences. Drawn from immuneACCESS, this table holds only the in-frame rearrangements with V and J called that TCRdb kept. Clones are partly lost; checked studies trace under half to an unresolved V gene and leave the rest unexplained. Clone size and the V and J calls come from that table; the DNA yielded D and trimming. A total of 300,000 to 400,000 clones appear in this sample, 6.5% to 10% of them only once. The ten largest make up approximately 0.47% of the sample.

Each donor gave one peripheral blood draw, about 110 mL on average, collected into heparinised tubes. A BD FACSAria II was used to sort naive, central memory, regulatory and stem cell-like memory CD4+ T cells with a panel that included CD45RO, CCR7, CD25, CD127, CD95 and CD27. Every sorted population had a purity above 98%. PBMCs were isolated immediately by Lymphoprep density gradient centrifugation and stained directly without culture. To minimize batch effects, samples were stained and sorted in pairs, one healthy donor with one patient per experiment. Here is what the overall study found, with its caveats: In all four CD4+ subsets, TCRB CDR3 length was moderately but significantly shorter in type 1 diabetes patients. Because cDNA rather than genomic DNA was sequenced, highly expressing activated cells could have been over-represented, although no difference in activation and CD3 levels was found between groups. At VDJ recombination sites, patients with type 1 diabetes made fewer insertions and deleted more nucleotides, a pattern implying thymic rearrangement abnormalities. Shorter templates might have been favored by PCR, but patient and control samples were amplified and corrected together, so both groups would have been affected equally by any skew. The naive, central memory and regulatory TCRB repertoires appeared to resemble one another more closely among patients than among healthy donors. Because the HLA sub-analyses included only small numbers of individuals, any influence of HLA type on TCRB rearrangement was left unresolved.

Reading the germline V gene gives CDR1 SGHTA and CDR2 FQGNSA. Trimming takes 5 bases from V and 4 bases from J, and the germline ends sit 14 bases apart. The CDR3 sequence holds 14 residues, the cysteine and phenylalanine included. CDR3 DNA only is kept here, 42 bases in frame from base 1. The specimen was central memory CD4+ T cells from blood. This sequence originates from a young woman in good health. The chain joins TRBV7-2 to TRBJ1-2; the D gene is not confidently resolved. The DNA sequence follows: TGTGCCAGCAGCCCGGACGGGCCCCCCTATGGCTACACCTTC. The encoded protein is CASSPDGPPYGYTF.